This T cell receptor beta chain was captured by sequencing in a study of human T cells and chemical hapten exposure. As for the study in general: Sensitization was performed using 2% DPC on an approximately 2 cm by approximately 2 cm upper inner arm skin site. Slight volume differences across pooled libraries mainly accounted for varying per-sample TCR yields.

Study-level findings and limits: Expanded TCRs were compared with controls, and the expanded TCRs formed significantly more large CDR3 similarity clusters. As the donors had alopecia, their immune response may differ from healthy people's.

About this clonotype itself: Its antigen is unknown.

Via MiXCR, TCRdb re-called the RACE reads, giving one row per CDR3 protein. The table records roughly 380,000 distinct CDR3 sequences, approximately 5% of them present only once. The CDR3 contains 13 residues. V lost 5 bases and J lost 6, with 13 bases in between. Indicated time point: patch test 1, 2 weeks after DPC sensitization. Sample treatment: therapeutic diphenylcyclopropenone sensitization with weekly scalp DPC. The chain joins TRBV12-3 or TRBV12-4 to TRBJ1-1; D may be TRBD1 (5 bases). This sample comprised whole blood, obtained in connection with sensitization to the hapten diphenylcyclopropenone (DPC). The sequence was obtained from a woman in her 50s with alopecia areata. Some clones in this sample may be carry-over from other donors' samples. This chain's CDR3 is CASSLSRGSEAFF. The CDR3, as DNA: TGTGCCAGCAGTCTGAGCCGGGGGTCTGAAGCTTTCTTT.